The entry that follows covers one T cell receptor beta chain sequence. The source of the sample is a study of blood T cell repertoires in COVID-19. Study as a whole: Both acute and convalescent COVID-19 samples were obtained from the United States, Italy and Spain.

The method was immunoSEQ multiplex PCR; TCRdb's version includes in-frame clones alone and lacks a portion of them. This table holds 300,000 to 400,000 clones, 65% to 90% found once. The CDR3 length is 13 residues. The ends were cut back, 3 bases at V and 6 bases at J, with 8 bases in the middle. The germline V gene has CDR1 SEHNR and CDR2 FQNEAQ (reference sequence). The gene calls are TRBV7-9 and TRBJ2-2, with D maybe TRBD2 (6 bases). The specimen sequenced was peripheral blood. This sequence originates from a human donor in a cohort sampled during active COVID-19. CDR3 DNA: TGTGCCAGCAGCTTTCCGGGGGCCGGGGAGCTGTTTTTT. It specifies CASSFPGAGELFF. The variable domain in full, completed from reference TRBV7-9 and TRBJ2-2, reads DTGVSQNPRHKITKRGQNVTFRCDPISEHNRLYWYRQTLGQGPEFLTYFQNEAQLEKSRLLSDRFSAERPKGSFSTLEIQRTEQGDSAMYLCASSFPGAGELFFGEGSRLTVL.